Below, one T cell receptor (beta chain) is given with its context. The antigen remains unidentified. This specimen belongs to a study of siplizumab effects on memory and regulatory T cells. Study outcomes and limitations: No assignable naive or memory phenotype existed for roughly 80-96% of proliferating CD4+ or CD8+ clones. Among sequences traceable to unstimulated CD4+ memory cells, alloreactive ones were significantly reduced by siplizumab. Few alloreactive clones mapped to unstimulated subsets. Confirmatory evidence of suppressive function in proliferating siplizumab-culture Tregs was not obtained.

Assay used: immunoSEQ multiplex PCR; TCRdb lists only in-frame clones, some missing. The top ten clones hold roughly 0.61% of a sample with approximately 100,000 clones, roughly 92% of them seen once. V shed 2 bases and J shed 0 bases, with 2 bases lying between them. This CDR3 spans 12 amino acids. Germline loops: CDR1 GTSNPN, CDR2 SVGIG (reference sequence). The V gene is TRBV30, the J gene TRBJ1-5; no clear D. Sequencing was carried out using Tregs sorted from blood. The clonotype was recovered from a human donor in good health. The CDR3 spells CAWSYSNQPQHF. CDR3 nucleotides: TGTGCCTGGAGTTATAGCAATCAGCCCCAGCATTTT.